The table lists the clone carrying this T cell receptor beta chain with many counts. What it binds is unknown. Treatment noted: oral pan-JAK inhibitor, 5-10 mg twice daily. Lesional scalp tissue (obtained by punch biopsy) and peripheral blood were collected from alopecia areata patients. RNA was extracted and reverse transcribed into cDNA as the sequencing template. The method was immunoSEQ multiplex PCR; TCRdb's version includes in-frame clones alone and lacks a portion of them. The table lists about 270,000 clones, approximately 60% of them singletons, with more than 0.85% in the top ten. This CDR3 has 12 residues. Per germline, CDR1 MGHRA and CDR2 YSYEKL. Trimming removed 2 bases at V and 1 base at J, with 2 bases between. This sample was taken from a study of CD8+ T cells in alopecia areata. In the study overall: Tofacitinib was given for 6 to 18 months, then stopped for 6 months. Study-level points and caveats: In scalp samples, resident alphabeta T cells of normal skin are also sequenced. Greater clonality was observed in lesional scalp samples, especially alopecia totalis/universalis, versus normal scalp.

Sequencing was performed on CD4+ T cells sorted from blood, taken at roughly week 52, from a patient treated with tofacitinib. The V gene is TRBV4-1, the J gene TRBJ2-5; no reliable D call. This sequence was found in a human donor with alopecia areata. The CDR3 bases are TGCGCCAGCAGCCAACCCCAAGAGACCCAGTACTTC. It translates to CASSQPQETQYF.